What follows are 22 T cell receptor beta chains derived from one specimen sequenced in a study of cytomegalovirus exposure and HLA in healthy donors. 13 Jbeta primers and 60 Vbeta primers were used for the PCR. Here immunoSEQ multiplex PCR was the method, and the copy in TCRdb shows in-frame clones only, minus some. The sample consists of 150,000 to 200,000 clones, 82% of them appearing once. The source material was PBMCs. The receptors were gathered from a woman in her forties or fifties in good health and CMV-seropositive.

V usage is TRBV28 and J usage is TRBJ2-7; a possible D gene is TRBD1 (6 bases). Germline CDR1 and CDR2: MDHEN and SYDVKM. CDR3 length equals 14 residues. Trimming pared 7 bases from V and 5 bases from J, leaving 18 bases between. The CDR3 DNA reads as TGTGCCAGCACCTTCGAAAGCGACAGGCACGAGCAGTACTTC. This codes for CASTFESDRHEQYF.

V usage is TRBV28 and J usage is TRBJ1-5, with a weak D call TRBD1 (5 bases). The germline CDR1 and CDR2 sequences are MDHEN and SYDVKM. The CDR3 sequence is 17 residues long. The V end lost 4 bases, the J end lost 3 bases, and 19 bases lay between the germline ends. The CDR3 is CASSSGWGRLNNQPQHF. CDR3 nucleotides: TGTGCCAGCAGTTCCGGTTGGGGGAGGCTTAACAATCAGCCCCAGCATTTT.

The chain employs TRBV10-1 and TRBJ2-2, with 14 nucleotides matching TRBD2. The germline gives CDR1 WNHNN, CDR2 SYGVQD (reference sequence). The V segment lost 4 bases and the J segment 1 base; nucleotides outside the gene matches: 8. This CDR3 has 19 residues. The CDR3 here is CASSVGGLAGVGNTGELFF. CDR3 coding DNA: TGCGCCAGCAGTGTTGGGGGACTAGCGGGAGTCGGGAACACCGGGGAGCTGTTTTTT.

The chain employs TRBV9 and TRBJ2-5, with 7 bases matching TRBD2. This CDR3 spans 14 amino acids. Germline V gene data show CDR1 as SGDLS and CDR2 as YYNGEE. The V segment lost 0 bases and the J segment 5 bases; nucleotides outside the gene matches: 4. CDR3 sequence reads: CASSVGAGAETQYF. DNA for the CDR3: TGTGCCAGCAGCGTAGGGGCGGGAGCCGAGACCCAGTACTTC. Combining the CDR3 with reference TRBV9 and TRBJ2-5 gives the whole variable domain DSGVTQTPKHLITATGQRVTLRCSPRSGDLSVYWYQQSLDQGLQFLIQYYNGEERAKGNILERFSAQQFPDLHSELNLSSLELGDSALYFCASSVGAGAETQYFGPGTRLLVL.

This clone occurred a few times. CDR3 coding DNA: TGTGCCAGCAGTCGAGGACAGATAGATAATTCACCCCTCCACTTT. Its protein product is CASSRGQIDNSPLHF. J is TRBJ1-6 and V is TRBV9; maybe TRBD1 (6 bases). The CDR3 is made up of 15 amino acids. V dropped 5 bases and J dropped 5 bases, with 14 bases sitting between them. The germline CDR1 and CDR2 sequences are SGDLS and YYNGEE.

This sequence joins TRBV14 and TRBJ2-1; 7 bases are shared with TRBD1. The trim removed 2 bases at V and 2 bases at J, leaving 3 bases unmatched. The CDR3 consists of 15 residues. From germline, CDR1 is SGHDN and CDR2 FVKESK. The CDR3 region is CASSQQGETYNEQFF. The CDR3, as DNA: TGTGCCAGCAGCCAACAGGGGGAGACCTACAATGAGCAGTTCTTC.

J is TRBJ2-2 and V is TRBV7-6; 11 nucleotides agree with TRBD2. CDR3 length: 15 residues. The germline CDR1 and CDR2 sequences are SGHVS and FNYEAQ. V shed 5 bases and J 5 bases; nucleotides not matched to a gene: 4. CDR3 protein: CASSLWTSGTGELFF. The CDR3 DNA sequence: TGTGCCAGCAGCCTTTGGACTAGCGGGACCGGGGAGCTGTTTTTT. The complete variable domain, with remaining parts taken from reference TRBV7-6 and TRBJ2-2, reads GAGVSQSPRYKVTKRGQDVALRCDPISGHVSLYWYRQALGQGPEFLTYFNYEAQQDKSGLPNDRFSAERPEGSISTLTIQRTEQRDSAMYRCASSLWTSGTGELFFGEGSRLTVL.

CDR3: CASSLLLAGSRLHTYEQYF. The CDR3 DNA sequence: TGTGCCAGCAGTTTATTGCTAGCGGGATCACGGCTACACACCTACGAGCAGTACTTC. J is TRBJ2-7 and V is TRBV28; 9 bases align to TRBD2. V lost 1 base, J lost 2 bases, and 15 bases stayed unmatched. Germline V gene lookup returns CDR1 MDHEN and CDR2 SYDVKM. The CDR3 covers 19 residues.

The J gene is TRBJ1-1, the V gene TRBV5-1, with D perhaps TRBD1 (5 bases). The CDR3 sequence is 15 residues long. Germline V gene data show CDR1 as SGHRS and CDR2 as YFSETQ. V shed 4 bases and J shed 6 bases, with 19 bases lying between them. CDR3 loop: CASSREGFGLAEAFF. CDR3 coding DNA: TGCGCCAGCAGCAGGGAGGGGTTTGGTTTGGCTGAAGCTTTCTTT. Together with reference TRBV5-1 and TRBJ1-1, the CDR3 gives the full variable domain: KAGVTQTPRYLIKTRGQQVTLSCSPISGHRSVSWYQQTPGQGLQFLFEYFSETQRNKGNFPGRFSGRQFSNSRSEMNVSTLELGDSALYLCASSREGFGLAEAFFGQGTRLTVV.

This chain links TRBV28 with TRBJ2-2; 7 positions match TRBD1. The CDR3 is made up of 16 amino acids. Germline V lookup: CDR1 MDHEN, CDR2 SYDVKM. Germline trimming cut 6 bases from V and 5 bases from J; bases unmatched to any gene: 12. The CDR3 coding sequence is TGTGCCAGCAGGACAGGGATGGGCCACAGTACCGGGGAGCTGTTTTTT. Translation: CASRTGMGHSTGELFF.

In this sample, this clone turned up a few times. The V gene is TRBV4-3, the J gene TRBJ2-3, with D possibly matching TRBD1 (5 bases). Per germline, CDR1 LGHNA and CDR2 YSLEER. CDR3 length equals 15 residues. V lost 0 bases and J 4 bases, leaving 11 bases between the germline ends. The CDR3 loop is CASSQDRVQSDTQYF. The CDR3 DNA reads as TGCGCCAGCAGCCAAGACAGGGTCCAGTCAGATACGCAGTATTTT.

Points on this clone: Other DNA sequences within the sample encode an identical CDR3. The CDR3 reads CASSPGTGTYEQYF. Here the CDR3 DNA reads TGTGCCAGCTCACCCGGGACAGGTACCTACGAGCAGTACTTC. The chain carries TRBV18 and TRBJ2-7, with TRBD1 matching over 8 bases. The CDR3 sequence is 14 residues long. Looked up from germline, CDR1 is KGHSH and CDR2 is LQKENI. The trim removed 3 bases at V and 2 bases at J, leaving 3 bases unmatched.

The V call is TRBV19, the J call TRBJ1-1; perhaps TRBD1 as D (5 bases). Looked up from germline, CDR1 is LNHDA and CDR2 is SQIVND (reference sequence). Trimming stripped 6 bases from V and 0 bases from J, with 14 bases between. The CDR3 runs 15 residues. Here the CDR3 DNA reads TGTGCCAGTAGAACCCGACAGACGATGAACACTGAAGCTTTCTTT. Translating gives CASRTRQTMNTEAFF.

The chain uses TRBV29-1 and TRBJ2-5, with 9 nucleotides matching TRBD1. V gave up 6 bases and J gave up 2 bases; unmatched junction bases: 4. Germline CDR1 is SQVTM and CDR2 is ANQGSEA. This CDR3 region has 13 residues. CDR3 nucleotides: TGCAGCGTGGGACAGGGTAATCAAGAGACCCAGTACTTC. Translating it yields CSVGQGNQETQYF.

The rearrangement links TRBV7-2 to TRBJ2-1, with D possibly TRBD2 on 5 matching bases. Deletions cut 5 bases from V and 7 bases from J, with 18 bases between. The CDR3 is 15 residues long. Germline assignment: CDR1 SGHTA and CDR2 FQGNSA. The CDR3 sequence: CASSRYRGAGNEQFF. The CDR3 DNA reads TGTGCCAGCAGCAGGTACCGGGGTGCTGGAAATGAGCAGTTCTTC.

Regarding this clone: Mismatch with germline at one junction end may stem from a read error. The genes are TRBV4-1 and TRBJ2-7, with D hard to call. The CDR3 consists of 13 residues. Germline loops: CDR1 MGHRA, CDR2 YSYEKL. CDR3 in amino acids: CASSQVGNPRVDF. The CDR3, as DNA: TGCGCCAGCAGCCAAGTCGGCAATCCACGGGTCGATTTC.

The gene calls are TRBV6-5 and TRBJ1-1, with D perhaps matching TRBD1 (6 bases). Germline-derived CDR1 and CDR2 are MNHEY and SVGAGI. The CDR3 runs to 15 residues. Trimming took 6 bases from V and 2 from J, leaving 16 bases between them. CDR3 amino acids: CASRHGTKLNTEAFF. In nucleotides, the CDR3 is TGTGCCAGCAGACACGGGACAAAACTTAACACTGAAGCTTTCTTT.

The chain uses TRBV19 and TRBJ2-3; D may be TRBD2 (6 bases). CDR1 and CDR2 from the germline V gene are LNHDA and SQIVND (reference sequence). The CDR3 runs 15 residues. Trimming removed 7 bases at V and 0 bases at J, with 14 bases between. CDR3 region: CASTGRQYSTDTQYF. The CDR3 region has the DNA TGTGCCAGTACGGGGAGGCAGTATAGCACAGATACGCAGTATTTT.

This rearrangement joins TRBV9 to TRBJ2-5; 7 bases line up with TRBD2. Trimming removed 0 bases from V and 5 bases from J; junction bases left unmatched: 4. Germline loops: CDR1 SGDLS, CDR2 YYNGEE. CDR3 length: 14 residues. CDR3 protein: CASSVDGLDETQYF. The DNA for the CDR3 is TGTGCCAGCAGCGTAGATGGACTAGACGAGACCCAGTACTTC.

V and J are TRBV2 and TRBJ2-7, with D possibly being TRBD2 (5 bases). Germline assignment: CDR1 SNHLY and CDR2 FYNNEI. Trimming removed 1 base from V and 6 bases from J, with 13 bases in between. CDR3 length: 14 residues. CDR3 loop: CASSEGPEEGEQYF. CDR3 bases: TGTGCCAGCAGTGAAGGACCAGAAGAGGGCGAGCAGTACTTC.

The chain joins TRBV5-1 to TRBJ2-1; D uncertain. The V and J ends lost 7 bases and 0 bases respectively, with 17 bases between them. This CDR3 comprises 16 residues. CDR1 and CDR2 (germline): SGHRS, YFSETQ. The CDR3 DNA is TGCGCCAGCCACCAAGCCGGCCGGAGCTCCTACAATGAGCAGTTCTTC. This codes for CASHQAGRSSYNEQFF.

CDR3 sequence (DNA): TGCAGCGTAAAAACTAACCTCTACAATGAGCAGTTCTTC. As protein: CSVKTNLYNEQFF. This chain joins TRBV29-1 and TRBJ2-1; the D is unclear. Germline CDR1 and CDR2: SQVTM and ANQGSEA. V was pared by 6 bases and J by 3 bases, with 12 bases between. This CDR3 spans 13 amino acids.